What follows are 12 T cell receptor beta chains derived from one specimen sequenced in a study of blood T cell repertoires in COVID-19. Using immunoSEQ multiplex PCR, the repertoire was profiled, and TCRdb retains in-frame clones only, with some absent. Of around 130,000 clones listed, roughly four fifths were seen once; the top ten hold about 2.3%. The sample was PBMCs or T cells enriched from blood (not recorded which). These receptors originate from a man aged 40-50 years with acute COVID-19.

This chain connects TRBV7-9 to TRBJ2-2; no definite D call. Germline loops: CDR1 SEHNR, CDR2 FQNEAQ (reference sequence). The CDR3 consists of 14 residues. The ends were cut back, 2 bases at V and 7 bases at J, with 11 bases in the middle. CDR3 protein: CASSLKELFGELFF. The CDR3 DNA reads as TGTGCCAGCAGCTTAAAAGAACTGTTCGGGGAGCTGTTTTTT.

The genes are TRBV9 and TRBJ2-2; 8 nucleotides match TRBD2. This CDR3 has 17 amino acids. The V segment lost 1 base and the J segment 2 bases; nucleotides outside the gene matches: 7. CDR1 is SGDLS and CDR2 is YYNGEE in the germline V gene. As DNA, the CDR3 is TGTGCCAGCAGCGTACACAGCGGGAGCGGAAACACCGGGGAGCTGTTTTTT. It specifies CASSVHSGSGNTGELFF.

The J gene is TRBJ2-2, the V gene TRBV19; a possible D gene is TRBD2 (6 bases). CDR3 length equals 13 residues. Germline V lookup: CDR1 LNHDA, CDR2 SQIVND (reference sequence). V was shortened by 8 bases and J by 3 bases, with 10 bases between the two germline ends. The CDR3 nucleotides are TGTGCCAGTGGGGGGTTGGACACCGGGGAGCTGTTTTTT. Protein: CASGGLDTGELFF.

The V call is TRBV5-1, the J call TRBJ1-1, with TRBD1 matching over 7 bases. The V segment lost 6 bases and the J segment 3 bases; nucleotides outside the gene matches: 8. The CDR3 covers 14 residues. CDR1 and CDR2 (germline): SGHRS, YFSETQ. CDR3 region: CASTTGAGDTEAFF. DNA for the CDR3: TGCGCCAGCACTACAGGGGCTGGGGACACTGAAGCTTTCTTT.

This CDR3 is CASSGGGQGEQYF. The CDR3 region has the DNA TGTGCCAGCAGTGGGGGTGGACAGGGCGAGCAGTACTTC. The V and J genes are TRBV27 and TRBJ2-7, with 8 bases lining up with TRBD1. CDR1 MNHEY and CDR2 SMNVEV come from the germline V gene (reference sequence). The V and J ends lost 5 bases and 6 bases, in that order; junction bases with no gene match: 6. CDR3 length: 13 amino acids.

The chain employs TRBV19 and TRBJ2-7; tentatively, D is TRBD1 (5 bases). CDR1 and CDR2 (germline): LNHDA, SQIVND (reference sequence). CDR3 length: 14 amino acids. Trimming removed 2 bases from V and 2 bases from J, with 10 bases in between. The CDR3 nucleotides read TGTGCCAGTAGTATAAGGACAACTCCCTACGAGCAGTACTTC. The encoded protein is CASSIRTTPYEQYF.

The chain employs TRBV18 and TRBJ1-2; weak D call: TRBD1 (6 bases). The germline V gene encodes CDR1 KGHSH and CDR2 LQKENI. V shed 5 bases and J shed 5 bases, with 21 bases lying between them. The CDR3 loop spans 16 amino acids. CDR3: CASSASGTGGEYGYTF. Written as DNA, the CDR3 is TGTGCCAGCTCAGCCTCCGGGACGGGGGGCGAGTATGGCTACACCTTC.

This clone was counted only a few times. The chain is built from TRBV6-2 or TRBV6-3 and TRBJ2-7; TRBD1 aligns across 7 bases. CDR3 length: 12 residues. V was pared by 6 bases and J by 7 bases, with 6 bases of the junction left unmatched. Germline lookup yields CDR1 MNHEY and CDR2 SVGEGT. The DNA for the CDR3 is TGTGCCAGCAGCAATACAGGGGAGGAGCAGTACTTC. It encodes CASSNTGEEQYF.

CDR3 nucleotides: TGTGCCAGCCGAGACTACCTCAAGGGGACCCAGTACTTC. Its translation is CASRDYLKGTQYF. V usage is TRBV12-3 or TRBV12-4 and J usage is TRBJ2-5; perhaps TRBD2 as D (5 bases). This CDR3 is built from 13 residues. The V and J ends lost 8 bases and 7 bases respectively, with 17 bases between them.

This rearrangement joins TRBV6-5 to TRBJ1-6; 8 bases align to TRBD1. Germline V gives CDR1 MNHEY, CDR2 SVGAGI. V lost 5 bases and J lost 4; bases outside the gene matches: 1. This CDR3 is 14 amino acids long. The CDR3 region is CASSHRGYNSPLHF. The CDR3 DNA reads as TGTGCCAGCAGTCACAGGGGGTATAATTCACCCCTCCACTTT.

CDR3 coding DNA: TGTGCCAGCAGCTCTATCCGGGAGACCCAGTACTTC. Translated: CASSSIRETQYF. The chain recombines TRBV3-1 (or the pseudogene TRBV3-2) with TRBJ2-5, with D hard to call. CDR1 is LGHDT, CDR2 YNNKEL, per germline (reference sequence). Trimming stripped 5 bases from V and 5 bases from J, with 9 bases between. The CDR3 runs to 12 residues.

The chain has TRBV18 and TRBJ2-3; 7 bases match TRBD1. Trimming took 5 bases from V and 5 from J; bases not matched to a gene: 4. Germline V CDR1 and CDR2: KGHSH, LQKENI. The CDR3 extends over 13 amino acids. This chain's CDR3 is CASSSGQVDTQYF. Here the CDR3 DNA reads TGTGCCAGCTCATCAGGACAGGTAGATACGCAGTATTTT.